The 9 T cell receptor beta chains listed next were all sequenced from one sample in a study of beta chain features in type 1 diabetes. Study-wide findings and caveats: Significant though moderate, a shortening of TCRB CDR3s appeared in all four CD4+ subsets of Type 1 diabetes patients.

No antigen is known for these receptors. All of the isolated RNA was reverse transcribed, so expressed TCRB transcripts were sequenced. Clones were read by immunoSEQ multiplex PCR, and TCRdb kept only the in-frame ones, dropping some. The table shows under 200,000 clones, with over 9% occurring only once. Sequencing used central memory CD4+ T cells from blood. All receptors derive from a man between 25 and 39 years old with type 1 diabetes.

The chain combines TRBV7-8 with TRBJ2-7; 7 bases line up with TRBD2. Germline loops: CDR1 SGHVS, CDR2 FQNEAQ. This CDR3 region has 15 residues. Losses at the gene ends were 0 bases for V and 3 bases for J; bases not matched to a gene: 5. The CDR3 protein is CASSLAHGRNYEQYF. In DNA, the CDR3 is TGTGCCAGCAGCTTAGCGCACGGGAGGAACTACGAGCAGTACTTC. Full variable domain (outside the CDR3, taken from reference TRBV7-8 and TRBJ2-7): GAGVSQSPRYKVAKRGQDVALRCDPISGHVSLFWYQQALGQGPEFLTYFQNEAQLDKSGLPSDRFFAERPEGSVSTLKIQRTQQEDSAVYLCASSLAHGRNYEQYFGPGTRLTVT.

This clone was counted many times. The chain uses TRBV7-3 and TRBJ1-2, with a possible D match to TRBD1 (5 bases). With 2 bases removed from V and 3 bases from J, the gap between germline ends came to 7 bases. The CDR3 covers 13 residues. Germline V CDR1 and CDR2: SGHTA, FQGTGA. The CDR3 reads CASSLGGDYGYTF. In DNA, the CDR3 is TGTGCCAGCAGCTTAGGGGGGGACTATGGCTACACCTTC.

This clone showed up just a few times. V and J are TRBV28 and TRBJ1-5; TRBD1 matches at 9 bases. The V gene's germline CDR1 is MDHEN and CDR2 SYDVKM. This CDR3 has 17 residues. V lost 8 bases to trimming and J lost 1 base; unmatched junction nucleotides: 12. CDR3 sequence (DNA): TGTGCCAGCCGCCCGGGCAGGACAGGGGTCAGCAATCAGCCCCAGCATTTT. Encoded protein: CASRPGRTGVSNQPQHF.

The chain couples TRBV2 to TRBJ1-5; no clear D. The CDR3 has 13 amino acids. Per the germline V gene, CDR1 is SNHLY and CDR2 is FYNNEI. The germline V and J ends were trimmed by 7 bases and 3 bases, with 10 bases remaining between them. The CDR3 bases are TGTGCCAGCACCCGCGGGCCCAATCAGCCCCAGCATTTT. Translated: CASTRGPNQPQHF.

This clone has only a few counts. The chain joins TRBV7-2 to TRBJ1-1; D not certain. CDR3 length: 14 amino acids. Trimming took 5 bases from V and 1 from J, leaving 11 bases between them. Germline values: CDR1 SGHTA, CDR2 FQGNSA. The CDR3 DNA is TGTGCCAGCAGCGGAGGACGAACGAACACTGAAGCTTTCTTT. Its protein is CASSGGRTNTEAFF. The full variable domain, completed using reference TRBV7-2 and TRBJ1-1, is GAGVSQSPSNKVTEKGKDVELRCDPISGHTALYWYRQSLGQGLEFLIYFQGNSAPDKSGLPSDRFSAERTGGSVSTLTIQRTQQEDSAVYLCASSGGRTNTEAFFGQGTRLTVV.

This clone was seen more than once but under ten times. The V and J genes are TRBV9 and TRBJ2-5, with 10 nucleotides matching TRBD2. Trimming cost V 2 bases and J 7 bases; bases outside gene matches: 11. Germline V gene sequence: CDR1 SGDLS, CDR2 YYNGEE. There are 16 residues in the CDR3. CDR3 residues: CASSVQGLADLGTQYF. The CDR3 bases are TGTGCCAGCAGCGTTCAAGGACTAGCGGACCTTGGGACCCAGTACTTC.

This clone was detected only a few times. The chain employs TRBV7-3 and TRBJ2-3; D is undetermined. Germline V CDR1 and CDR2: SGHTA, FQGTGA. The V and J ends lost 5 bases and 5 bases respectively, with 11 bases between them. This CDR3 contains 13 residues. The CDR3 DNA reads TGTGCCAGCAGCCCGCGAGGCGGAGATACGCAGTATTTT. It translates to CASSPRGGDTQYF.

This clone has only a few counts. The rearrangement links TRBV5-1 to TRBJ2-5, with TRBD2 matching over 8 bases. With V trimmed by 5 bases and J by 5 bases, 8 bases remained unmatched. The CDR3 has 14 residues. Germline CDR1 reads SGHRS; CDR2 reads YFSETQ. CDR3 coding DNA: TGCGCCAGCAGGAGCGGACTAGCTGGGGAGACCCAGTACTTC. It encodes CASRSGLAGETQYF.

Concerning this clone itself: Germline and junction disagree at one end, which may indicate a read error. CDR3 sequence reads: CASSHKSGGVYEQYF. CDR3 sequence (DNA): TGCGCCAGCAGCCACAAAAGCGGGGGGGTTTACGAGCAGTACTTC. The chain employs TRBV7-2 and TRBJ2-7; 10 nucleotides line up with TRBD2. CDR1 SGHTA and CDR2 FQGNSA come from the germline V gene. This CDR3 comprises 15 residues.